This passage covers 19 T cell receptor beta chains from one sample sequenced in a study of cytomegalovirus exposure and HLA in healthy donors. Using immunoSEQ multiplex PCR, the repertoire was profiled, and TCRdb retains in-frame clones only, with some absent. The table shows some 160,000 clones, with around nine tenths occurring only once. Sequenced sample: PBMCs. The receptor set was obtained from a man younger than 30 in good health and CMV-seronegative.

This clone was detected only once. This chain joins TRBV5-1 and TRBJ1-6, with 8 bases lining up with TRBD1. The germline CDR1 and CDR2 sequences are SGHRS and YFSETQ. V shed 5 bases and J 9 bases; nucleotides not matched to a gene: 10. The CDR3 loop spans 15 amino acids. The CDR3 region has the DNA TGCGCCAGCAGAGAGACAGGGGCTTTAAGTTCACCCCTCCACTTT. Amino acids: CASRETGALSSPLHF.

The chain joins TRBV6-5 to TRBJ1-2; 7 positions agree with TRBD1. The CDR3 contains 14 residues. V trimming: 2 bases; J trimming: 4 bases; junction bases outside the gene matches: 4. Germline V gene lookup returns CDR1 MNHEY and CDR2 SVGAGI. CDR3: CASSYQTGPYGYTF. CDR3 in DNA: TGTGCCAGCAGTTACCAGACAGGGCCCTATGGCTACACCTTC.

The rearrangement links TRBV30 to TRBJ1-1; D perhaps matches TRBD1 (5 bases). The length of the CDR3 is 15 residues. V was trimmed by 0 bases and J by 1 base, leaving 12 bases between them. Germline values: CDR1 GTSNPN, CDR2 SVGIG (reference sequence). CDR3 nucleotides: TGTGCCTGGAGTGTACTTTCAGGGCGGAACACTGAAGCTTTCTTT. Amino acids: CAWSVLSGRNTEAFF.

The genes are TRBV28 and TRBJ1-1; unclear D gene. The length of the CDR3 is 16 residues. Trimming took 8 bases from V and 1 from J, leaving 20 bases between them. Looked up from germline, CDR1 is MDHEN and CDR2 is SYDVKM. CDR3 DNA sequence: TGTGCCAGCCCTTCGGGAGTACCTACGGCGAACACTGAAGCTTTCTTT. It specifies CASPSGVPTANTEAFF. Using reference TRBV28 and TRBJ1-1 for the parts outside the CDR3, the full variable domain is DVKVTQSSRYLVKRTGEKVFLECVQDMDHENMFWYRQDPGLGLRLIYFSYDVKMKEKGDIPEGYSVSREKKERFSLILESASTNQTSMYLCASPSGVPTANTEAFFGQGTRLTVV.

CDR3 loop: CAIRISGTNTGELFF. The CDR3 DNA reads TGTGCCATCAGGATTAGCGGGACTAACACCGGGGAGCTGTTTTTT. The V call is TRBV10-3, the J call TRBJ2-2; 8 nucleotides line up with TRBD2. Germline-derived CDR1 and CDR2 are ENHRY and SYGVKD. Trimming at V came to 6 bases and at J to 2 bases, leaving 5 bases not matched to a gene. The CDR3 length is 15 residues.

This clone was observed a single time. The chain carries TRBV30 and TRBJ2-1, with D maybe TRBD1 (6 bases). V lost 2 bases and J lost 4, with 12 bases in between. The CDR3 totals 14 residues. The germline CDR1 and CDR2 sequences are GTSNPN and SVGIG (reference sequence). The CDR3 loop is CAWSTSGAYNEQFF. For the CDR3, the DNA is TGTGCCTGGAGTACTTCAGGGGCTTACAATGAGCAGTTCTTC.

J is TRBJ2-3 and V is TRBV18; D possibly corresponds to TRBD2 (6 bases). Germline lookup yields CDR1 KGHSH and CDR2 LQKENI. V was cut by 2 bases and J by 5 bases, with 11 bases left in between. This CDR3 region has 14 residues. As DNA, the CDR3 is TGTGCCAGCTCACCAGCGGGGAGCCGAGATACGCAGTATTTT. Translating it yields CASSPAGSRDTQYF.

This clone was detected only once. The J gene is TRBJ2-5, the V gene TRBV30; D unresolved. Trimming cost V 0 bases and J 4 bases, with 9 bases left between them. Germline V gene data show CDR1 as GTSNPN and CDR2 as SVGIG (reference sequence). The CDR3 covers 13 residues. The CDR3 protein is CAWSVAVVETQYF. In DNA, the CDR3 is TGTGCCTGGAGTGTAGCCGTCGTAGAGACCCAGTACTTC.

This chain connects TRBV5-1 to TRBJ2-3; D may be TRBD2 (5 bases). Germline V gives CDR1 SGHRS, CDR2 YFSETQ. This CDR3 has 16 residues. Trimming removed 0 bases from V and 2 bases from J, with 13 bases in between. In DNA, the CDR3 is TGCGCCAGCAGCTTGGCCGGAGCGGTACTCACAGATACGCAGTATTTT. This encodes CASSLAGAVLTDTQYF.

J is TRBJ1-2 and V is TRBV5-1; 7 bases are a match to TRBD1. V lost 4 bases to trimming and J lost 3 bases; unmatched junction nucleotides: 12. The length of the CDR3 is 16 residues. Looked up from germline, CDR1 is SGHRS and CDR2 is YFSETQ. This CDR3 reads CASSDGVTGVYYGYTF. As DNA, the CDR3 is TGCGCCAGCAGCGACGGAGTAACAGGGGTATACTATGGCTACACCTTC.

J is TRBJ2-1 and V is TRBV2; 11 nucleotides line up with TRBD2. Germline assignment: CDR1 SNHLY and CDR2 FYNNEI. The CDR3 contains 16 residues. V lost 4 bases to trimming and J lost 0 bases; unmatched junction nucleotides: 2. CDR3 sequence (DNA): TGTGCCAGCAGTGGGGGACTAGCGGCCTCCTACAATGAGCAGTTCTTC. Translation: CASSGGLAASYNEQFF.

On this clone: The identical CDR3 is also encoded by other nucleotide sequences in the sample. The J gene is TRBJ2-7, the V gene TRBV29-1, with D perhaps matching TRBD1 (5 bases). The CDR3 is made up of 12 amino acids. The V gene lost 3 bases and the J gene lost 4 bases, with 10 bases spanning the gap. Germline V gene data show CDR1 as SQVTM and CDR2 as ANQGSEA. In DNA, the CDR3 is TGCAGCGTTGAGAGCAGGGATTACGAGCAGTACTTC. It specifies CSVESRDYEQYF.

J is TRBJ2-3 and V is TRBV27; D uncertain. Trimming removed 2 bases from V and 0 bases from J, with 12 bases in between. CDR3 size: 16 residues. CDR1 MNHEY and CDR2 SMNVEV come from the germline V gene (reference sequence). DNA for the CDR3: TGTGCCAGCAGTTTAGGCGGTAGTCCGAGCACAGATACGCAGTATTTT. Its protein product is CASSLGGSPSTDTQYF.

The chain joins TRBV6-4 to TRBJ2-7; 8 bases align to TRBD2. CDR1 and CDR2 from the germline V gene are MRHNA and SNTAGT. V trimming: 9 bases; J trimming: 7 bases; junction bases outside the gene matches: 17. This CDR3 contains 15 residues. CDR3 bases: TGTGCCAGAAGCAACCCCAGGCGGGGGGCGGGGGAGCAGTACGTC. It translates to CARSNPRRGAGEQYV.

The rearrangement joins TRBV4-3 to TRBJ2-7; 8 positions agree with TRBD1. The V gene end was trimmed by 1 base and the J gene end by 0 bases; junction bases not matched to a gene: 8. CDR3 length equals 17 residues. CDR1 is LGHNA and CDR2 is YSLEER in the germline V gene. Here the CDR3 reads CASSQGPGGATSYEQYF. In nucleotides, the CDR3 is TGCGCCAGCAGCCAAGGACCAGGGGGCGCGACCTCCTACGAGCAGTACTTC.

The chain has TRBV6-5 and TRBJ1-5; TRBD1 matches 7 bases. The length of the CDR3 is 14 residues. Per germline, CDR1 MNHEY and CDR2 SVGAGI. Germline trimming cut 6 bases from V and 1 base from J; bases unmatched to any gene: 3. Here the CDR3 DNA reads TGTGCCAGCAGACGGGACAGCAGCAATCAGCCCCAGCATTTT. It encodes CASRRDSSNQPQHF.

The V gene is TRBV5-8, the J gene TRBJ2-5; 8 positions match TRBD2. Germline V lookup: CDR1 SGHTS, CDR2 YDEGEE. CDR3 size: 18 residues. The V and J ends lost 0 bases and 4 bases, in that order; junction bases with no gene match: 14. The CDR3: CASSLVPTGSGSAETQYF. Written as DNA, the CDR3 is TGTGCCAGCAGCTTGGTCCCGACTGGGAGCGGGAGTGCAGAGACCCAGTACTTC.

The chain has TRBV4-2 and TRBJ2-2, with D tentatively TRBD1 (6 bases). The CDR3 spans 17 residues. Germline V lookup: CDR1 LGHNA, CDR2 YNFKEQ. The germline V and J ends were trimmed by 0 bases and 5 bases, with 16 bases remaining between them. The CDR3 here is CASSQDQRRGGTGELFF. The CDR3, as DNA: TGTGCCAGCAGCCAAGATCAGAGGAGAGGGGGTACCGGGGAGCTGTTTTTT.

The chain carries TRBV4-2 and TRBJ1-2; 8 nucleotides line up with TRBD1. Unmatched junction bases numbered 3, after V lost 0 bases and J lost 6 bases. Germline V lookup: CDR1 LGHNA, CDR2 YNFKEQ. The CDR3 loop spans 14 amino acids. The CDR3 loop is CASSQEDRGHGYTF. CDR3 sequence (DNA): TGTGCCAGCAGCCAAGAAGACAGGGGCCATGGCTACACCTTC.